This TCR beta chain was retrieved from a study of blood T cell repertoires in COVID-19. Study-wide context: Samples taken during acute and convalescent COVID-19 were collected in the United States, Italy and Spain. T cells, B-cell-depleted T cells, or PBMCs provided the cDNA or gDNA that served as material.

Authors' processing steps: Using reference gene primer amplification, nucleated cell counts were estimated. Libraries were prepared by immunoSEQ multiplex PCR; TCRdb keeps only in-frame clonotypes and omits some of them. V, J and clone size are those of that table, while D and trimming were read from the DNA. There are about 220,000 clones in the sample; approximately 86% occur only once, and around 0.72% lies in the top ten. The CDR3 totals 14 residues. Germline loops: CDR1 SGHRS, CDR2 YFSETQ. V gave up 0 bases and J gave up 3 bases; unmatched junction bases: 3. This sequence originates from a man in his forties with acute or convalescent COVID-19. The sequenced sample was peripheral blood. The chain links TRBV5-1 to TRBJ2-7, with TRBD1 matching 7 bases. The CDR3 here is CASSLDGTVYEQYF. Here the CDR3 DNA reads TGCGCCAGCAGCTTGGACGGGACAGTCTACGAGCAGTACTTC.